These 30 T cell receptor beta chains share one sample of origin, sequenced in a study of blood T cell repertoires in COVID-19. Clones were sequenced by immunoSEQ multiplex PCR, and TCRdb holds only the in-frame ones, with some missing. The sample yields 250,000 to 350,000 clones, around 85% seen once. The specimen sequenced was peripheral blood. Source of these receptors: a human donor with COVID-19, enrolled during active disease. The donor label of this sample is uncertain.

The rearrangement uses TRBV19 and TRBJ1-1; D is undetermined. CDR1 LNHDA and CDR2 SQIVND come from the germline V gene (reference sequence). The CDR3 spans 13 residues. V was cut by 6 bases and J by 4 bases, with 12 bases left in between. This CDR3 is CASRPPGVTEAFF. As DNA, the CDR3 is TGTGCCAGTAGGCCACCGGGAGTCACTGAAGCTTTCTTT. Full variable domain (remainder filled in from reference TRBV19 and TRBJ1-1): DGGITQSPKYLFRKEGQNVTLSCEQNLNHDAMYWYRQDPGQGLRLIYYSQIVNDFQKGDIAEGYSVSREKKESFPLTVTSAQKNPTAFYLCASRPPGVTEAFFGQGTRLTVV.

This chain links TRBV7-9 with TRBJ1-1; 7 bases are shared with TRBD1. Trimming removed 5 bases from V and 10 bases from J; junction bases left unmatched: 16. This CDR3 spans 15 amino acids. Germline V gene data show CDR1 as SEHNR and CDR2 as FQNEAQ (reference sequence). CDR3 sequence: CASSHGGTGVPGAFF. The CDR3 DNA follows: TGTGCCAGCAGCCATGGGGGAACAGGGGTCCCGGGAGCTTTCTTT.

The V and J genes are TRBV19 and TRBJ2-7, with TRBD2 matching over 7 bases. V lost 4 bases, J lost 4 bases, and 13 bases stayed unmatched. Germline V gene lookup returns CDR1 LNHDA and CDR2 SQIVND (reference sequence). This CDR3 contains 16 residues. DNA of the CDR3: TGTGCCAGTAGTAGCCCCCATAGCGGGTCCCTTTACGAGCAGTACTTC. Translated, it gives CASSSPHSGSLYEQYF.

The chain uses TRBV7-2 and TRBJ1-5, with 7 bases fitting TRBD1. The CDR3 has 14 residues. With V trimmed by 5 bases and J by 6 bases, 7 bases remained unmatched. Germline V gene data show CDR1 as SGHTA and CDR2 as FQGNSA. Here the CDR3 reads CASSLRTGGQPQHF. The DNA for the CDR3 is TGTGCCAGCAGCCTCCGGACAGGAGGTCAGCCCCAGCATTTT.

This chain links TRBV4-3 with TRBJ2-7; D is uncertain. Germline V lookup: CDR1 LGHNA, CDR2 YSLEER. Trimming took 1 base from V and 0 from J, leaving 10 bases between them. The CDR3 length is 15 residues. This CDR3 reads CASSQVSETSYEQYF. Here the CDR3 DNA reads TGCGCCAGCAGCCAAGTTTCAGAAACCTCCTACGAGCAGTACTTC.

V usage is TRBV6-5 and J usage is TRBJ2-2; tentatively, D is TRBD2 (5 bases). Germline V gene data show CDR1 as MNHEY and CDR2 as SVGAGI. This CDR3 spans 13 amino acids. V was pared by 7 bases and J by 11 bases, with 17 bases between. The CDR3 DNA reads TGTGCCAGCACCATCCGAAGGGAGAGCGAGCTGTTTTTT. This gives the protein CASTIRRESELFF.

The chain uses TRBV9 and TRBJ2-7, with TRBD2 matching 9 bases. V was clipped by 6 bases and J by 1 base; unmatched bases: 5. This CDR3 comprises 14 residues. Looked up from germline, CDR1 is SGDLS and CDR2 is YYNGEE. CDR3 region: CASTRLADSYEQYF. The CDR3 region has the DNA TGTGCCAGCACCCGACTAGCGGATTCCTACGAGCAGTACTTC.

The chain couples TRBV28 to TRBJ2-1; 8 nucleotides line up with TRBD2. The CDR3 loop spans 16 amino acids. Germline CDR1 and CDR2: MDHEN and SYDVKM. V gave up 6 bases and J gave up 6 bases; unmatched junction bases: 13. CDR3 region: CASRETRAGALNEQFF. The CDR3 DNA reads as TGTGCCAGCAGAGAAACCCGAGCGGGAGCGCTCAATGAGCAGTTCTTC.

This rearrangement joins TRBV20-1 to TRBJ2-5; D is ambiguous. The germline CDR1 and CDR2 sequences are DFQATT and SNEGSKA (reference sequence). V was cut by 6 bases and J by 9 bases, with 8 bases left in between. The CDR3 has 9 amino acids. CDR3 residues: CSAPPAQYF. The CDR3 DNA is TGCAGTGCCCCACCGGCCCAGTACTTC.

This clone was observed a few times. The chain uses TRBV11-1 and TRBJ1-2; 7 nucleotides agree with TRBD1. With V trimmed by 4 bases and J by 4 bases, 3 bases remained unmatched. From germline, CDR1 is SGHAT and CDR2 FQDESV (reference sequence). The CDR3 loop spans 13 amino acids. This CDR3 reads CASSSGQFYGYTF. The CDR3 DNA follows: TGTGCCAGCAGCTCGGGACAGTTCTATGGCTACACCTTC.

V gene TRBV27 combines with J gene TRBJ2-7; 8 nucleotides align to TRBD1. The CDR3 consists of 17 residues. V lost 6 bases and J lost 4; bases outside the gene matches: 17. Germline CDR1 reads MNHEY; CDR2 reads SMNVEV (reference sequence). CDR3 sequence: CASSPIQRTGTGYEQYF. CDR3 nucleotide sequence: TGTGCCAGCAGCCCCATCCAAAGGACAGGGACCGGATACGAGCAGTACTTC.

The V and J genes are TRBV6-4 and TRBJ1-6; 7 bases are shared with TRBD1. V was pared by 9 bases and J by 6 bases, with 8 bases of the junction left unmatched. This CDR3 contains 14 residues. CDR1 MRHNA and CDR2 SNTAGT come from the germline V gene. CDR3 residues: CARTGPVCNSPLHF. The CDR3 region has the DNA TGTGCCAGGACAGGGCCCGTTTGTAATTCACCCCTCCACTTT.

This clone was seen only once. V gene TRBV3-1 (or the pseudogene TRBV3-2) combines with J gene TRBJ2-3; TRBD1 matches 7 bases. Trimming removed 1 base from V and 5 bases from J; junction bases left unmatched: 6. The CDR3 is made up of 15 amino acids. Germline CDR1 reads LGHDT; CDR2 reads YNNKEL (reference sequence). CDR3 coding DNA: TGTGCCAGCAGCCAAGGACAGGGAAGGGTAGATACGCAGTATTTT. This codes for CASSQGQGRVDTQYF.

V is TRBV28 and J is TRBJ2-1, with a weak D call TRBD1 (6 bases). V dropped 6 bases and J dropped 6 bases, with 24 bases sitting between them. CDR1 is MDHEN, CDR2 SYDVKM, per germline. The CDR3 contains 17 residues. This CDR3 reads CASSLRPGARVGNEQFF. In DNA form, the CDR3 reads TGTGCCAGCAGCTTGAGACCAGGGGCGCGAGTCGGCAATGAGCAGTTCTTC.

V usage is TRBV19 and J usage is TRBJ2-7; 9 bases agree with TRBD1. The junction had 10 bases not matched to a gene; V was cut back by 10 bases and J by 6 bases. The CDR3 sequence is 13 residues long. Germline V CDR1 and CDR2: LNHDA, SQIVND (reference sequence). The CDR3 reads CANPQDRGLEQYF. The CDR3 DNA follows: TGTGCCAACCCCCAGGACAGGGGTCTCGAGCAGTACTTC.

The rearrangement links TRBV2 to TRBJ1-2, with 7 bases that match TRBD1. J was trimmed by 1 base and V by 6 bases; bases with no gene match: 5. Germline V CDR1 and CDR2: SNHLY, FYNNEI. The CDR3 loop spans 14 amino acids. The CDR3 loop is CASRGDSSNYGYTF. The CDR3 nucleotides are TGTGCCAGCAGGGGGGACAGCAGTAACTATGGCTACACCTTC.

This sequence joins TRBV4-1 and TRBJ1-5, with D possibly being TRBD1 (5 bases). Germline CDR1 and CDR2: MGHRA and YSYEKL. The CDR3 has 15 residues. V gave up 0 bases and J gave up 7 bases, with 13 bases separating them. This CDR3 reads CASSQDYRIEQPQHF. CDR3 bases: TGCGCCAGCAGCCAAGATTACAGGATCGAACAGCCCCAGCATTTT.

V gene TRBV28 combines with J gene TRBJ2-1, with D hard to call. The V end was cut by 5 bases, the J end by 6 bases, with 8 bases between. Germline loops: CDR1 MDHEN, CDR2 SYDVKM. This CDR3 spans 12 amino acids. The CDR3 DNA reads TGTGCCAGCAGTCGCTGGCCCAATGAGCAGTTCTTC. Residues: CASSRWPNEQFF.

The chain has TRBV29-1 and TRBJ1-1; TRBD1 matches 9 bases. The J segment lost 1 base and the V segment lost 3 bases, leaving 9 bases of the junction unmatched. CDR1 is SQVTM and CDR2 is ANQGSEA in the germline V gene. This CDR3 contains 16 residues. DNA for the CDR3: TGCAGCGTTGATCCCGGGACAGGGAGAAGGAACACTGAAGCTTTCTTT. Protein product: CSVDPGTGRRNTEAFF.

This sequence joins TRBV5-6 and TRBJ2-7; D may be TRBD1 (6 bases). The V end lost 6 bases, the J end lost 1 base, and 17 bases lay between the germline ends. The CDR3 totals 15 residues. Germline V CDR1 and CDR2: SGHDT, YYEEEE. CDR3: CASTLGPGTSYEQYF. CDR3 nucleotides: TGTGCCAGCACCCTGGGGCCAGGGACATCCTACGAGCAGTACTTC.

The J gene is TRBJ1-4, the V gene TRBV7-9; D may be TRBD1 (6 bases). Germline V gene sequence: CDR1 SEHNR, CDR2 FQNEAQ (reference sequence). The CDR3 has 16 residues. Trimming took off 1 base at V and 7 bases at J, with 16 bases between the two ends. In nucleotides, the CDR3 is TGTGCCAGCAGCTTAGATTTCCGGGAAGGGGGTGAAAAACTGTTTTTT. Amino acids: CASSLDFREGGEKLFF.

This clone was detected only once. The chain uses TRBV7-2 and TRBJ2-3, with 8 positions matching TRBD2. After removal of 5 bases from V and 2 bases from J, the junction contained 9 bases not matched to a gene. CDR1 SGHTA and CDR2 FQGNSA come from the germline V gene. The CDR3 length is 16 residues. CDR3 nucleotide sequence: TGTGCCAGCAGCCCTAGCGGGCTGATAATCACAGATACGCAGTATTTT. Translated: CASSPSGLIITDTQYF.

The genes are TRBV11-2 and TRBJ2-1; D perhaps matches TRBD2 (5 bases). The V gene's germline CDR1 is SGHAT and CDR2 FQNNGV. The CDR3 covers 15 residues. V was clipped by 5 bases and J by 8 bases, with 19 bases between them. This CDR3 is CASSPRGGLGDEQFF. CDR3 in DNA: TGTGCCAGCAGCCCGCGCGGTGGCCTCGGGGATGAGCAGTTCTTC.

V usage is TRBV7-3 and J usage is TRBJ2-5; 13 nucleotides align to TRBD2. This CDR3 spans 17 amino acids. After removal of 4 bases from V and 5 bases from J, the junction contained 10 bases not matched to a gene. Germline loops: CDR1 SGHTA, CDR2 FQGTGA. The CDR3 DNA follows: TGTGCCAGCAGCTCCGGACTAGCGGGAGACGGTGGGGAGACCCAGTACTTC. Residues: CASSSGLAGDGGETQYF.

This clone was recorded a few times. The V gene is TRBV28, the J gene TRBJ2-3, with a possible D match to TRBD1 (5 bases). V was shortened by 3 bases and J by 2 bases, with 9 bases between the two germline ends. CDR3 length equals 14 residues. The germline gives CDR1 MDHEN, CDR2 SYDVKM. The CDR3, as DNA: TGTGCCAGCAGTTTGACAGCCCCCACAGATACGCAGTATTTT. This gives the protein CASSLTAPTDTQYF.

The chain carries TRBV19 and TRBJ1-2; D possibly corresponds to TRBD1 (5 bases). The germline V gene encodes CDR1 LNHDA and CDR2 SQIVND (reference sequence). The CDR3 contains 14 residues. The V end was cut by 1 base, the J end by 4 bases, with 10 bases between. The CDR3 protein is CASSIAGETYGYTF. For the CDR3, the DNA is TGTGCCAGTAGTATAGCGGGGGAAACCTATGGCTACACCTTC. The complete variable domain, with remaining parts taken from reference TRBV19 and TRBJ1-2, reads DGGITQSPKYLFRKEGQNVTLSCEQNLNHDAMYWYRQDPGQGLRLIYYSQIVNDFQKGDIAEGYSVSREKKESFPLTVTSAQKNPTAFYLCASSIAGETYGYTFGSGTRLTVV.

This clone has more than one count but fewer than ten. J is TRBJ1-1 and V is TRBV11-2, with D perhaps TRBD1 (5 bases). The V end lost 1 base, the J end lost 4 bases, and 7 bases lay between the germline ends. This CDR3 contains 13 residues. Germline V gene data show CDR1 as SGHAT and CDR2 as FQNNGV. DNA of the CDR3: TGTGCCAGCAGCTTAGTAAGGGGCACTGAAGCTTTCTTT. Its translation is CASSLVRGTEAFF.

The chain links TRBV6-5 to TRBJ2-1, with 13 bases lining up with TRBD2. V lost 4 bases to trimming and J lost 7 bases; unmatched junction nucleotides: 7. Germline V gene lookup returns CDR1 MNHEY and CDR2 SVGAGI. This CDR3 has 16 amino acids. CDR3 nucleotides: TGTGCCAGCAGTTTGAACGGACTAGCGGGAGAGAATGAGCAGTTCTTC. Its protein is CASSLNGLAGENEQFF.

This CDR3 reads CASSMGAGANTGELFF. DNA for the CDR3: TGTGCCAGCAGCATGGGAGCGGGGGCGAACACCGGGGAGCTGTTTTTT. The V gene is TRBV9, the J gene TRBJ2-2; the match to TRBD2 covers 8 bases. V lost 4 bases, J lost 0 bases, and 5 bases stayed unmatched. The germline V gene encodes CDR1 SGDLS and CDR2 YYNGEE. This CDR3 spans 16 amino acids.

CDR3 sequence reads: CASSYRRTADGYTF. CDR3 sequence (DNA): TGTGCCAGCAGTTACCGGAGGACAGCGGACGGCTACACCTTC. The chain recombines TRBV6-2 or TRBV6-3 with TRBJ1-2; a weak D match, TRBD1 (6 bases). Trimming took 2 bases from V and 8 from J, leaving 15 bases between them. The CDR3 is 14 amino acids. CDR1 is MNHEY and CDR2 is SVGEGT in the germline V gene.